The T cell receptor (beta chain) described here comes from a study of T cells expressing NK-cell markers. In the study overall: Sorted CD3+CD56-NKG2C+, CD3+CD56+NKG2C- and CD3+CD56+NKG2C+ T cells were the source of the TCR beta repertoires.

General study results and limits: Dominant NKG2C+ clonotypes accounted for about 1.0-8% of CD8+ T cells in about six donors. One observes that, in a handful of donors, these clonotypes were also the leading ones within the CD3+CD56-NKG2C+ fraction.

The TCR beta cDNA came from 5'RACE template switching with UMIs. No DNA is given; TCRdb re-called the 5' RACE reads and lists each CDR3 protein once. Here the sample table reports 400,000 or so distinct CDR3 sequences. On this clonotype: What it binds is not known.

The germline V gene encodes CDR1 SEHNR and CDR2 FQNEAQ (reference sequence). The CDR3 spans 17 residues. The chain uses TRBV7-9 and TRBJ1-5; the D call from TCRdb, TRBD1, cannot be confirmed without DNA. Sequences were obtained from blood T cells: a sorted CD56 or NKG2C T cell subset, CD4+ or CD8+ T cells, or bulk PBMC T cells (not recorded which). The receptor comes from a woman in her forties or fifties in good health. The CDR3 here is CASSSSGTGLSNQPQHF.